This T cell receptor (beta chain) is from a study of blood T cell repertoires in COVID-19. About the research overall: Sites in the United States, Italy and Spain provided acute and convalescent COVID-19 samples. The cDNA or gDNA used as material had been derived from T cells, B-cell-depleted T cells, or PBMCs.

Germline V gene data show CDR1 as SGHKS and CDR2 as YYEKEE (reference sequence). This CDR3 comprises 17 residues. V was pared by 0 bases and J by 3 bases, with 5 bases of the junction left unmatched. The assay was immunoSEQ multiplex PCR, and TCRdb's table has in-frame clones only and misses some. The data hold approximately 120,000 clones, with 70% to 85% observed a single time. The rearrangement links TRBV5-5 to TRBJ2-3; 12 bases are shared with TRBD2. Input material: peripheral blood. The TCR originated in a woman of 80 years or more with active or convalescent COVID-19. This chain's CDR3 is CASSLDLAGGKTDTQYF. The CDR3 DNA sequence: TGTGCCAGCAGCTTGGATCTAGCGGGAGGGAAAACAGATACGCAGTATTTT.